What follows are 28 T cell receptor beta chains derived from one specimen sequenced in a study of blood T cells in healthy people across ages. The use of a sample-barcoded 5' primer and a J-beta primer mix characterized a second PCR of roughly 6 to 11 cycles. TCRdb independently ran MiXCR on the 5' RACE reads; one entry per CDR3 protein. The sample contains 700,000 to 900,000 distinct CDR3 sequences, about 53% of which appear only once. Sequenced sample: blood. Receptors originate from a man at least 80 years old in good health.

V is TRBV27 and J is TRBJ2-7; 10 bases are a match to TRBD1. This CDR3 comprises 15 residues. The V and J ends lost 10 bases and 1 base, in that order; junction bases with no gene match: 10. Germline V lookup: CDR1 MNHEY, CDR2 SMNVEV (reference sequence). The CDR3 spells CANTPKGQGSYEQYF. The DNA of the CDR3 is TGTGCCAACACCCCAAAGGGACAGGGGTCCTACGAGCAGTACTTC.

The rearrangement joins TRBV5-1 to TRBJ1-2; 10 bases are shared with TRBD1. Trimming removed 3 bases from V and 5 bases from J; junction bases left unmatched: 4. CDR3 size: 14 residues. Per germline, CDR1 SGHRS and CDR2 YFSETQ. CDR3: CASSSGQGEYGYTF. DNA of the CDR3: TGCGCCAGCAGCTCCGGACAGGGGGAGTATGGCTACACCTTC.

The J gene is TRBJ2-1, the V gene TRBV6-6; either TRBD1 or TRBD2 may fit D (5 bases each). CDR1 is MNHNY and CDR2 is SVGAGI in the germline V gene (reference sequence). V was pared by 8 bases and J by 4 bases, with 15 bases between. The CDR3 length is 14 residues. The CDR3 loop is CASDTGTDYNEQFF. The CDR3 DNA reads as TGTGCCAGCGACACCGGGACGGATTACAATGAGCAGTTCTTC.

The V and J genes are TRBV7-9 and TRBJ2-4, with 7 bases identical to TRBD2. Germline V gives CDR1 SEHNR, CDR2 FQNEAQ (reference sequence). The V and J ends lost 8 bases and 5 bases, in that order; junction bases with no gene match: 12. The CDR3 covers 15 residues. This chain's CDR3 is CASARGGLGENIQYF. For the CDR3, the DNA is TGTGCCAGCGCCCGGGGAGGGCTGGGGGAAAACATTCAGTACTTC.

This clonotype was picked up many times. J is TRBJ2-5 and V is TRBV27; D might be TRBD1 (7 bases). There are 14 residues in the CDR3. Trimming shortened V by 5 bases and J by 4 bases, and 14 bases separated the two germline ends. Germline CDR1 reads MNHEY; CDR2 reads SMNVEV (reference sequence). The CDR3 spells CASSHRQGGETQYF. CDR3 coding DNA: TGTGCCAGCAGTCATCGACAGGGAGGAGAGACCCAGTACTTC.

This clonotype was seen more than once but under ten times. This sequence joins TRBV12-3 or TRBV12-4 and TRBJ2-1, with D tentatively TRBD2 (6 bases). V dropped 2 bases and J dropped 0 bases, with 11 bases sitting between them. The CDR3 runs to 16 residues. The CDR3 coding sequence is TGTGCCAGCAGTTTATCCGCGGGGAGCTCCTACAATGAGCAGTTCTTC. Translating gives CASSLSAGSSYNEQFF.

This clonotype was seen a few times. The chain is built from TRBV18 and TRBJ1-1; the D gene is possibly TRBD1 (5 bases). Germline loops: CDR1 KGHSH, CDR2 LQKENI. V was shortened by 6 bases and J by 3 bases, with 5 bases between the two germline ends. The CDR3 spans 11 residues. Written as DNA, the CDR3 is TGTGCCAGCTCGGGGGACACTGAAGCTTTCTTT. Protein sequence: CASSGDTEAFF.

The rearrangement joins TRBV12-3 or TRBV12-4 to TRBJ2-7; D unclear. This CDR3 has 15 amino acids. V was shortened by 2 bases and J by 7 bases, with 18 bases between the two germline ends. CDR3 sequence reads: CASSLRSGVYNEQYF. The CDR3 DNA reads TGTGCCAGCAGTTTACGTAGTGGGGTCTACAATGAGCAGTACTTC.

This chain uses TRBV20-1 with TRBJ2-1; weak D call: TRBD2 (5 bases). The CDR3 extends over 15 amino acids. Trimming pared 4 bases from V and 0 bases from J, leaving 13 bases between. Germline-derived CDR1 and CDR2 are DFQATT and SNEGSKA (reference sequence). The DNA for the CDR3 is TGCAGTGCTACCGGCGGAGGAGACTCCTACAATGAGCAGTTCTTC. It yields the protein CSATGGGDSYNEQFF.

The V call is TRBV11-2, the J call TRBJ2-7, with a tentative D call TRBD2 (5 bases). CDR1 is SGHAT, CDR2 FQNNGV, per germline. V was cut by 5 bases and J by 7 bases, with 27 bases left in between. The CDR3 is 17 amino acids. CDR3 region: CASSPSARRTLEGEQYF. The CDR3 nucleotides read TGTGCCAGCAGCCCCTCCGCTAGGCGGACCCTTGAGGGTGAGCAGTACTTC. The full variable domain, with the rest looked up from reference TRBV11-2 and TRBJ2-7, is EAGVAQSPRYKIIEKRQSVAFWCNPISGHATLYWYQQILGQGPKLLIQFQNNGVVDDSQLPKDRFSAERLKGVDSTLKIQPAKLEDSAVYLCASSPSARRTLEGEQYFGPGTRLTVT.

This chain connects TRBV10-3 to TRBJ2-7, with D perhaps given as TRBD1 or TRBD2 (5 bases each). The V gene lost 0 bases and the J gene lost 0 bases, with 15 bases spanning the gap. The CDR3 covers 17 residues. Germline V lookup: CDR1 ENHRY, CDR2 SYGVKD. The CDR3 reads CAISESGVGVVSYEQYF. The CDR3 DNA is TGTGCCATCAGTGAGTCGGGGGTTGGGGTCGTCTCCTACGAGCAGTACTTC.

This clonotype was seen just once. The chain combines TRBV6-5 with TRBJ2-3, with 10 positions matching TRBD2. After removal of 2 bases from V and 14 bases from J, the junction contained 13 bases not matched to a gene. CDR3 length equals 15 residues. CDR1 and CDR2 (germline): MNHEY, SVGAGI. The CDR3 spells CASSYEAGGGRDAYF. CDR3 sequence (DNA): TGTGCCAGCAGTTACGAAGCGGGAGGGGGTAGAGACGCGTATTTT.

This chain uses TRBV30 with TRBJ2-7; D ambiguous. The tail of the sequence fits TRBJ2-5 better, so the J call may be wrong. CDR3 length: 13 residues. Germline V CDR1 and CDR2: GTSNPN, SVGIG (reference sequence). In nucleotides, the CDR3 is TGTGCCTGGAGTGGAGGAGTGAAAGAGACCCAGTACTTC. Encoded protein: CAWSGGVKETQYF.

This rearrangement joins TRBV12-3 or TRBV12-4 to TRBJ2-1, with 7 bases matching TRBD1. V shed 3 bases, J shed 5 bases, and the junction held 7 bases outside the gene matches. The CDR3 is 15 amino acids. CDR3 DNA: TGTGCCAGCAGTTTCGCAGGGGGTAGCGACAATGAGCAGTTCTTC. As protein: CASSFAGGSDNEQFF.

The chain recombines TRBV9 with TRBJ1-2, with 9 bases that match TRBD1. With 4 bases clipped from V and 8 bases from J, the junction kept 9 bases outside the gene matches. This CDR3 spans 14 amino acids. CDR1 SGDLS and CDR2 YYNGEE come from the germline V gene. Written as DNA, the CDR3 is TGTGCCAGCAGCTCCTCCGGGACAGGGTTAGGCTACACCTTC. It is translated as CASSSSGTGLGYTF.

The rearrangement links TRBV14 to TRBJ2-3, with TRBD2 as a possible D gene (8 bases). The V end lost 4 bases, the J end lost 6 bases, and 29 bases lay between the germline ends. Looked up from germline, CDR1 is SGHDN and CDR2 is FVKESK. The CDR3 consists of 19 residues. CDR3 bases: TGTGCCAGCAGCCCCGGTCCCGGGGGGGACAGAGGGGATGGGGATACGCAGTATTTT. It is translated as CASSPGPGGDRGDGDTQYF.

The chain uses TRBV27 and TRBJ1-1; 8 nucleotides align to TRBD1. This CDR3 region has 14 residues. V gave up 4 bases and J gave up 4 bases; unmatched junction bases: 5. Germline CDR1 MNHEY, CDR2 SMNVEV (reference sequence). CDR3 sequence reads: CASSSPTGVTEAFF. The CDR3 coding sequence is TGTGCCAGCAGTTCGCCGACAGGGGTCACTGAAGCTTTCTTT.

In nucleotides, the CDR3 is TGCAGTGCTGACGTCAGTAGCGGGAGATTTGGGGAGCTGTTTTTT. This gives the protein CSADVSSGRFGELFF. V and J are TRBV20-1 and TRBJ2-2, with 9 bases fitting TRBD2. Germline V gives CDR1 DFQATT, CDR2 SNEGSKA (reference sequence). J gave up 8 bases and V 5 bases, and 12 bases lay outside the gene matches. The CDR3 has 15 amino acids.

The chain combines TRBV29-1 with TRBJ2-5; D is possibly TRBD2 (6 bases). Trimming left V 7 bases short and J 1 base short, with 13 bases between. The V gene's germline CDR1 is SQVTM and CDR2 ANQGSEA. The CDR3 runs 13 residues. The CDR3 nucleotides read TGCAGCGATGTGGAGACTAGCCAAGAGACCCAGTACTTC. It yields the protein CSDVETSQETQYF.

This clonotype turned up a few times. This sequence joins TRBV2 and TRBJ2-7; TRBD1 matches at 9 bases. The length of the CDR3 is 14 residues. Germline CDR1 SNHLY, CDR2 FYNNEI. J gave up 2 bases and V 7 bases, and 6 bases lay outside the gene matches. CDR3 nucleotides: TGTGCCAGCAAGGAGAACAGGGGGCCCTACGAGCAGTACTTC. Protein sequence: CASKENRGPYEQYF.

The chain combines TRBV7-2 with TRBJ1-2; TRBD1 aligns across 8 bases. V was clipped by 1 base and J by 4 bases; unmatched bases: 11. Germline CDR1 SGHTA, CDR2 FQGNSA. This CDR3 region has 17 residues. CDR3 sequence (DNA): TGTGCCAGCAGCTTAGTTTTGGGACAGGAGACCATCTATGGCTACACCTTC. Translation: CASSLVLGQETIYGYTF.

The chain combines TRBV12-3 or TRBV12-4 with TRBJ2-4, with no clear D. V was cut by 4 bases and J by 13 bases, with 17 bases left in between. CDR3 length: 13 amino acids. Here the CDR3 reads CASSSARSSEQYF. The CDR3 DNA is TGTGCCAGCAGTTCCGCCCGCTCTTCAGAGCAGTACTTC.

CDR3 in amino acids: CASSLGERRGDEQYF. DNA of the CDR3: TGTGCCAGCAGCCTCGGGGAACGACGGGGGGACGAGCAGTACTTC. The V gene is TRBV9, the J gene TRBJ2-4, with TRBD2 identical over 7 bases. The DNA end is a closer match to TRBJ2-7, so the J assignment may be wrong. The CDR3 length is 15 residues. The germline gives CDR1 SGDLS, CDR2 YYNGEE.

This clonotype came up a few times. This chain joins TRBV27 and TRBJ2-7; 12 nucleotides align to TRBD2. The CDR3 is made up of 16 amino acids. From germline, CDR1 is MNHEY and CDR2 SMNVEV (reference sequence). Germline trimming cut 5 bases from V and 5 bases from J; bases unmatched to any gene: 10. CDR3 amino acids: CASSTPRTSGINEQYF. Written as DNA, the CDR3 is TGTGCCAGCAGTACACCCCGGACTAGCGGGATAAACGAGCAGTACTTC.

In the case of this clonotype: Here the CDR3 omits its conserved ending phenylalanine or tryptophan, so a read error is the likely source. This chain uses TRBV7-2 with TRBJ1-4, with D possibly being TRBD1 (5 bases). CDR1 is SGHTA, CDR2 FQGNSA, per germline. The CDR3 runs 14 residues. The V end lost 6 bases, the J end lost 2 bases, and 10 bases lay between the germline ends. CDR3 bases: TGTGCCAGCAGAAAGGGACCGACTAATGAAAAACTGTTTGTT. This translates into CASRKGPTNEKLFV.

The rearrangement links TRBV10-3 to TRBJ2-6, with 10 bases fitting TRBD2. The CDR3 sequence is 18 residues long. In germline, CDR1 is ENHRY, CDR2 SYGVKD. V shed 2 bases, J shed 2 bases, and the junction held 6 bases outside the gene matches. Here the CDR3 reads CAISEGLAGGPGANVLTF. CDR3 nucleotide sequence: TGTGCCATCAGTGAGGGGTTAGCGGGAGGCCCTGGGGCCAACGTCCTGACTTTC.

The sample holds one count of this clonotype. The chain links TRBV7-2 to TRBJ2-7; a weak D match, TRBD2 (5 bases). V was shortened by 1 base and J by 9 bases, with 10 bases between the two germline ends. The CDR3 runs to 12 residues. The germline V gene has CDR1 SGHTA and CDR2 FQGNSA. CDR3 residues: CASSLGLRGQYF. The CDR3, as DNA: TGTGCCAGCAGCTTAGGACTACGTGGGCAGTACTTC.

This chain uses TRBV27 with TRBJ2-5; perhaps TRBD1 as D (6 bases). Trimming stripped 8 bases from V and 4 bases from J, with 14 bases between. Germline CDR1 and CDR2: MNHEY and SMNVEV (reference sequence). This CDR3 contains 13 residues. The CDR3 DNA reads TGTGCCAGCCGCACAGGGCCAGGAGAGACCCAGTACTTC. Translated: CASRTGPGETQYF.